The present T cell receptor (beta chain) was sequenced within a study of T cells after yellow fever vaccination. The CDR3 is 14 residues long. The ends were cut back, 5 bases at V and 0 bases at J, with 8 bases in the middle. The germline gives CDR1 SGHAT, CDR2 FQNNGV. TCRdb re-analysed the 5' RACE reads in MiXCR, keeping a single row per CDR3 protein. Of around 320,000 distinct CDR3 sequences in the sample, 9.5% to 12% were seen once. This material consisted of CD4+ T cells sorted from PBMCs, taken 45 days after the yellow fever booster vaccination. V and J are TRBV11-2 and TRBJ2-4; D is unclear. This TCR was sampled from a man aged 18-30 years who received the YFV17D yellow fever vaccine. The chain's CDR3 is CASSPILAKNIQYF. The DNA for the CDR3 is TGTGCCAGCAGCCCCATTCTAGCCAAAAACATTCAGTACTTC.